These T cell receptor beta chains were read from a single sample in a study of PD-1 blockade in classical Hodgkin lymphoma. Produced via immunoSEQ multiplex PCR; TCRdb's table is partial and in-frame only. The sample lists about 93,000 clones, approximately 78% seen once, with about a tenth in the top ten. The sample in question was peripheral blood mononuclear cells (PBMCs), obtained before the fourth cycle of nivolumab. Every receptor here comes from a human donor with classical Hodgkin lymphoma. CDR3s include the opening cysteine and the closing phenylalanine or tryptophan. The order of the fields is clone size, D gene, J gene, V gene, CDR3 protein, CDR3 DNA. A D gene is named only where the DNA matches it firmly. Clone size appears in some rows only: once, few, many, or a class for an expanded clone.

clone size: .; D gene: .; J gene: TRBJ2-3; V gene: TRBV5-1; CDR3 protein: CASSSVPGAPLGNTQYF; CDR3 DNA: TGCGCCAGCAGCTCGGTGCCGGGGGCTCCCCTAGGGAATACGCAGTATTTT
clone size: few; D gene: .; J gene: TRBJ1-5; V gene: TRBV5-1; CDR3 protein: CASSLAGVNQPQHF; CDR3 DNA: TGCGCCAGCAGCTTGGCCGGGGTAAATCAGCCCCAGCATTTT
clone size: .; D gene: .; J gene: TRBJ1-6; V gene: TRBV7-9; CDR3 protein: CASTQSLGNSPLHF; CDR3 DNA: TGTGCCAGCACCCAGTCCCTGGGTAATTCACCCCTCCACTTT
clone size: .; D gene: TRBD1; J gene: TRBJ1-4; V gene: TRBV28; CDR3 protein: CASSSQGGTNEKLFF; CDR3 DNA: TGTGCCAGCAGTTCGCAGGGGGGGACTAATGAAAAACTGTTTTTT
clone size: once; D gene: .; J gene: TRBJ2-1; V gene: TRBV28; CDR3 protein: CASSFGGTVSYNEQFF; CDR3 DNA: TGTGCCAGCAGTTTTGGGGGGACGGTGTCATACAATGAGCAGTTCTTC
clone size: .; D gene: .; J gene: TRBJ2-2; V gene: TRBV10-3; CDR3 protein: CAISELAGPNTGELFF; CDR3 DNA: TGTGCCATCAGTGAGTTGGCGGGACCGAACACCGGGGAGCTGTTTTTT
clone size: many; D gene: TRBD1; J gene: TRBJ1-5; V gene: TRBV2; CDR3 protein: CASSGTGMRQPQHF; CDR3 DNA: TGTGCCAGCAGTGGGACAGGGATGCGTCAGCCCCAGCATTTT
clone size: .; D gene: .; J gene: TRBJ2-5; V gene: TRBV11-2; CDR3 protein: CASRPDGLQETQYF; CDR3 DNA: TGTGCCAGCAGACCGGACGGGCTCCAAGAGACCCAGTACTTC
clone size: .; D gene: .; J gene: TRBJ1-5; V gene: TRBV7-3; CDR3 protein: CASSIGGSGQPQHF; CDR3 DNA: TGTGCCAGCAGCATCGGCGGCTCAGGGCAGCCCCAGCATTTT
clone size: .; D gene: TRBD2; J gene: TRBJ2-7; V gene: TRBV5-1; CDR3 protein: CASSLDLVAGVKEQYF; CDR3 DNA: TGCGCCAGCAGCTTGGATCTGGTAGCGGGAGTTAAAGAGCAGTACTTC
clone size: .; D gene: .; J gene: TRBJ1-1; V gene: TRBV7-8; CDR3 protein: CASSLAGMMNTEAFF; CDR3 DNA: TGTGCCAGCAGCTTAGCGGGGATGATGAACACTGAAGCTTTCTTT
clone size: .; D gene: .; J gene: TRBJ2-5; V gene: TRBV28; CDR3 protein: CASGLPGRETQYF; CDR3 DNA: TGTGCCAGCGGGCTCCCGGGACGGGAGACCCAGTACTTC
clone size: .; D gene: .; J gene: TRBJ2-2; V gene: TRBV7-2; CDR3 protein: CASSVSVPSNTGELFF; CDR3 DNA: TGTGCCAGCAGCGTGAGTGTACCATCGAACACCGGGGAGCTGTTTTTT
clone size: .; D gene: TRBD2; J gene: TRBJ2-7; V gene: TRBV4-2; CDR3 protein: CASRNLGGAGNYEQYF; CDR3 DNA: TGTGCCAGCCGTAATCTTGGCGGAGCGGGGAACTACGAGCAGTACTTC
clone size: .; D gene: .; J gene: TRBJ1-1; V gene: TRBV5-6; CDR3 protein: CASSGGAWTEAFF; CDR3 DNA: TGTGCCAGCAGCGGGGGCGCATGGACTGAAGCTTTCTTT
clone size: .; D gene: .; J gene: TRBJ2-1; V gene: TRBV25-1; CDR3 protein: CASGVEWSRNGQFF; CDR3 DNA: TGTGCCAGTGGCGTGGAATGGTCGCGAAATGGGCAGTTCTTC
clone size: .; D gene: .; J gene: TRBJ1-1; V gene: TRBV2; CDR3 protein: CASSRGAAEAFF; CDR3 DNA: TGTGCCAGCAGCAGGGGTGCGGCTGAAGCTTTCTTT
clone size: .; D gene: .; J gene: TRBJ2-7; V gene: TRBV19; CDR3 protein: CASARDTLYEQYF; CDR3 DNA: TGTGCCAGTGCTCGGGACACCCTCTACGAGCAGTACTTC
clone size: .; D gene: .; J gene: TRBJ1-4; V gene: TRBV25-1; CDR3 protein: CASSEYHSPNEKLFF; CDR3 DNA: TGTGCCAGCAGTGAATATCACAGTCCAAATGAAAAACTGTTTTTT
clone size: once; D gene: .; J gene: TRBJ2-3; V gene: TRBV5-4; CDR3 protein: CASTYSRRGDTQYF; CDR3 DNA: TGTGCCAGCACCTACAGCCGAAGAGGGGATACGCAGTATTTT
clone size: .; D gene: TRBD1; J gene: TRBJ1-5; V gene: TRBV19; CDR3 protein: CASSIFRGPQPQHF; CDR3 DNA: TGTGCCAGTAGTATCTTTAGGGGGCCTCAGCCCCAGCATTTT
clone size: once; D gene: .; J gene: TRBJ1-5; V gene: TRBV7-9; CDR3 protein: CASSGIAQSNQPQHF; CDR3 DNA: TGTGCCAGCAGCGGCATAGCCCAAAGCAATCAGCCCCAGCATTTT
clone size: .; D gene: TRBD1; J gene: TRBJ1-3; V gene: TRBV5-4; CDR3 protein: CASSARTGLSGNTIYF; CDR3 DNA: TGTGCCAGCAGCGCGAGGACAGGGCTCTCTGGAAACACCATATATTTT
clone size: .; D gene: .; J gene: TRBJ2-7; V gene: TRBV30; CDR3 protein: CAWSAQWEQYF; CDR3 DNA: TGTGCCTGGAGTGCACAGTGGGAGCAGTACTTC
clone size: .; D gene: TRBD2; J gene: TRBJ2-1; V gene: TRBV5-1; CDR3 protein: CASSPGLAGMDEQFF; CDR3 DNA: TGCGCCAGCAGCCCCGGACTAGCGGGAATGGATGAGCAGTTCTTC
clone size: .; D gene: TRBD1; J gene: TRBJ1-6; V gene: TRBV5-1; CDR3 protein: CASSLGQPYNSPLHF; CDR3 DNA: TGCGCCAGCAGTTTGGGACAGCCTTATAATTCACCCCTCCACTTT
clone size: once; D gene: .; J gene: TRBJ2-2; V gene: TRBV7-2; CDR3 protein: CASSLTPFTGELFF; CDR3 DNA: TGTGCCAGCAGCTTAACCCCTTTCACCGGGGAGCTGTTTTTT
clone size: .; D gene: .; J gene: TRBJ2-7; V gene: TRBV5-5; CDR3 protein: CASSQTGVNEQYF; CDR3 DNA: TGTGCCAGCAGCCAGACCGGTGTTAACGAGCAGTACTTC
clone size: .; D gene: .; J gene: TRBJ1-2; V gene: TRBV6-5; CDR3 protein: CASSSLNYGYTF; CDR3 DNA: TGTGCCAGCAGTTCCCTTAACTATGGCTACACCTTC
clone size: .; D gene: .; J gene: TRBJ2-7; V gene: TRBV18; CDR3 protein: CASSPTPSGSYEQYF; CDR3 DNA: TGTGCCAGCTCACCAACCCCGTCGGGCTCCTACGAGCAGTACTTC
clone size: .; D gene: TRBD1; J gene: TRBJ1-2; V gene: TRBV9; CDR3 protein: CASSVEGQAYGYTF; CDR3 DNA: TGTGCCAGCAGCGTGGAGGGACAGGCCTATGGCTACACCTTC
clone size: few; D gene: .; J gene: TRBJ1-5; V gene: TRBV7-9; CDR3 protein: CASSLGWGNQPQHF; CDR3 DNA: TGTGCCAGCAGCCTCGGGTGGGGCAATCAGCCCCAGCATTTT
clone size: .; D gene: .; J gene: TRBJ1-2; V gene: TRBV29-1; CDR3 protein: CSVEGSAYGYTF; CDR3 DNA: TGCAGCGTTGAGGGGTCAGCCTATGGCTACACCTTC
clone size: few; D gene: .; J gene: TRBJ2-7; V gene: TRBV29-1; CDR3 protein: CGGGPYEQYF; CDR3 DNA: TGTGGGGGAGGCCCCTACGAGCAGTACTTC
clone size: .; D gene: .; J gene: TRBJ1-4; V gene: TRBV30; CDR3 protein: CAWSGSWGEKLFF; CDR3 DNA: TGTGCCTGGAGTGGAAGCTGGGGTGAAAAACTGTTTTTT
clone size: .; D gene: .; J gene: TRBJ2-7; V gene: TRBV6-5; CDR3 protein: CASSYDGRHATQYF; CDR3 DNA: TGTGCCAGCAGTTACGACGGACGCCATGCGACTCAGTACTTC
clone size: once; D gene: TRBD2; J gene: TRBJ2-3; V gene: TRBV2; CDR3 protein: CASSSLSGNTDTQYF; CDR3 DNA: TGTGCCAGCAGTTCCCTTAGCGGGAACACAGATACGCAGTATTTT
clone size: .; D gene: .; J gene: TRBJ2-7; V gene: TRBV7-9; CDR3 protein: CASSPGGSVGEQYF; CDR3 DNA: TGTGCCAGCAGCCCAGGGGGGTCGGTCGGCGAGCAGTACTTC
clone size: .; D gene: .; J gene: TRBJ2-4; V gene: TRBV2; CDR3 protein: CASYTGGSDIQYF; CDR3 DNA: TGTGCCAGCTACACAGGCGGGTCGGACATTCAGTACTTC
clone size: .; D gene: .; J gene: TRBJ1-4; V gene: TRBV19; CDR3 protein: CATSPVGEKLFF; CDR3 DNA: TGTGCCACTAGCCCCGTGGGGGAAAAACTGTTTTTT
clone size: .; D gene: .; J gene: TRBJ1-2; V gene: TRBV4-2; CDR3 protein: CASSLWTSGYTF; CDR3 DNA: TGTGCCAGCAGCCTCTGGACTTCTGGCTACACCTTC
clone size: few; D gene: .; J gene: TRBJ2-5; V gene: TRBV7-2; CDR3 protein: CASSFMPLETQYF; CDR3 DNA: TGTGCCAGCAGCTTTATGCCCCTAGAGACCCAGTACTTC